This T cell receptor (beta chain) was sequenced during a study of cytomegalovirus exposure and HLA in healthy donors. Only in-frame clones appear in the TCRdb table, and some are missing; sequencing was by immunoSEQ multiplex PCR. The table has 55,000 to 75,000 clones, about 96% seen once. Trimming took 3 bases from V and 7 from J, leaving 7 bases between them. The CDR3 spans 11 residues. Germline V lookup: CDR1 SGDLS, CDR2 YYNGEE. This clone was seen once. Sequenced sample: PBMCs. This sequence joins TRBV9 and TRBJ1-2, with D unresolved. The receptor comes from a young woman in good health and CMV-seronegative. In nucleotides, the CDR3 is TGTGCCAGCAGCGGCCCGGGTGGCTACACCTTC. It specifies CASSGPGGYTF.